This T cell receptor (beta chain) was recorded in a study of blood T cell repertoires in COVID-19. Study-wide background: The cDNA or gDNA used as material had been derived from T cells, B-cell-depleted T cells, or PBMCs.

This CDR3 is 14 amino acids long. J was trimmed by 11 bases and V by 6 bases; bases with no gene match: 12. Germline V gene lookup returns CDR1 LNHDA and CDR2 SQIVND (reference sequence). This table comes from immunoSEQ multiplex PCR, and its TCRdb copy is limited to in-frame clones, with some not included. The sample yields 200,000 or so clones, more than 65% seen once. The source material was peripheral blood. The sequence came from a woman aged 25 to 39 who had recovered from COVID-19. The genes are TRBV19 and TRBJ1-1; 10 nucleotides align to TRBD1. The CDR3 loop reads CASSPRDRGGAAFF. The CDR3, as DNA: TGTGCCAGTAGCCCAAGGGACAGGGGAGGTGCGGCTTTCTTT. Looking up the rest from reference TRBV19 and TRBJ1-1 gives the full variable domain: DGGITQSPKYLFRKEGQNVTLSCEQNLNHDAMYWYRQDPGQGLRLIYYSQIVNDFQKGDIAEGYSVSREKKESFPLTVTSAQKNPTAFYLCASSPRDRGGAAFFGQGTRLTVV.